Listed here are 6 T cell receptor beta chains from one sample, sequenced in a study of circulating CD8 cells and anti-PD-1 response in melanoma. TCR libraries were prepared from roughly 15 ng of total RNA with the QIAseq Immune Repertoire TCR panel. Each CDR3 protein is one row after TCRdb ran MiXCR on the reads. The sample lists 450 to 500 distinct CDR3 sequences; roughly 15% were seen once. Four subsets defined by PD-1 and/or TIGIT were sorted from live CD3+CD8+TCRalphabeta+ cells. Sequenced here: CD8+ T cells from PBMCs, sampled at baseline or after one month of anti-PD-1 therapy (not recorded which). The receptor set was obtained from a human donor with melanoma.

As for this clonotype: A clone one base away is much larger, so this may be a read error. The J gene is TRBJ2-7, the V gene TRBV10-3; perhaps TRBD2 as D (6 bases). CDR3 length: 12 residues. Per germline, CDR1 ENHRY and CDR2 SYGVKD. V was clipped by 7 bases and J by 9 bases, with 16 bases between them. The CDR3 sequence is CAITGPEGVQYF. DNA of the CDR3: TGTGCCATCACCGGACCGGAGGGAGTGCAGTACTTC.

For this clonotype: With a much larger clone just one base away, this may be a read error. The V gene is TRBV29-1, the J gene TRBJ1-5; D may be TRBD1 (6 bases). Per the germline V gene, CDR1 is SQVTM and CDR2 is ANQGSEA. The CDR3 spans 10 residues. Trimming left V 6 bases short and J 6 bases short, with 6 bases between. In DNA, the CDR3 is TGCAGCGTAGGGGGTCAGCCCCAGCATTTT. Protein sequence: CSVGGQPQHF.

This clonotype is judged large. V and J are TRBV21-1 and TRBJ2-2. TRBV21-1 is a pseudogene. The CDR3 covers 15 residues. The CDR3 here is CASSKAWRNTGELFF. The CDR3 bases are TGTGCCAGCAGCAAAGCATGGAGGAACACCGGGGAGCTGTTTTTT.

Relative to its sample, this clonotype is large. The chain combines TRBV19 with TRBJ1-2; no definite D call. Germline CDR1 and CDR2: LNHDA and SQIVND (reference sequence). CDR3 length equals 11 residues. V gave up 6 bases and J gave up 4 bases, with 6 bases separating them. CDR3 nucleotides: TGTGCCAGTAGCACAGCCTATGGCTACACCTTC. It yields the protein CASSTAYGYTF. Looking up the rest from reference TRBV19 and TRBJ1-2 gives the full variable domain: DGGITQSPKYLFRKEGQNVTLSCEQNLNHDAMYWYRQDPGQGLRLIYYSQIVNDFQKGDIAEGYSVSREKKESFPLTVTSAQKNPTAFYLCASSTAYGYTFGSGTRLTVV.

This clonotype is categorized as large (0.1 to 1%). The chain couples TRBV27 to TRBJ2-5; either TRBD1 or TRBD2 may supply D (5 bases each). Looked up from germline, CDR1 is MNHEY and CDR2 is SMNVEV (reference sequence). This CDR3 comprises 18 residues. V lost 2 bases and J 3 bases, leaving 22 bases between the germline ends. CDR3: CASSLIGPRGAVEETQYF. CDR3 in DNA: TGTGCCAGCAGTTTAATAGGGCCCCGGGGCGCGGTTGAAGAGACCCAGTACTTC.

On this clonotype itself: It may be a read error: a sequence one base away is much more abundant. The J gene is TRBJ2-7, the V gene TRBV19; D assignment may be TRBD1 or TRBD2 (5 bases each). The germline V gene has CDR1 LNHDA and CDR2 SQIVND (reference sequence). The CDR3 runs 13 residues. DNA of the CDR3: TGTGCCGGTAGTACCGGGACGGGATACGAGCAGTACTTC. It is translated as CAGSTGTGYEQYF.